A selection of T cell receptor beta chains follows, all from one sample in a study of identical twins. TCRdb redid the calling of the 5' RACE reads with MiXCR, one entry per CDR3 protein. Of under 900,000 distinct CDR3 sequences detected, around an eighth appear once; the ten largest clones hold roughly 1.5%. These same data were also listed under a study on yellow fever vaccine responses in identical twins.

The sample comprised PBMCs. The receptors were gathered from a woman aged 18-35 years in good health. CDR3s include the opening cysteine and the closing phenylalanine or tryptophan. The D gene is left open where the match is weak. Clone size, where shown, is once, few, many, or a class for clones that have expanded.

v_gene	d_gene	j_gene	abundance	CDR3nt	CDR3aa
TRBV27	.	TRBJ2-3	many	TGTGCCAGCAGTTTATCGGGTGGCGTTGATACGCAGTATTTT	CASSLSGGVDTQYF
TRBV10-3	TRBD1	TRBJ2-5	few	TGTGCCATCAGTGACTTGACAGGGGTGGGAGAGACCCAGTACTTC	CAISDLTGVGETQYF
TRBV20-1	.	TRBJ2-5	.	TGCAGTGCTCCACGGAGCGTCCAACCCCAAGAGACCCAGTACTTC	CSAPRSVQPQETQYF
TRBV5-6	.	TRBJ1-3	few	TGTGCCAGCAGCGACAGGACAGCGGTAACCTCTGGAAACACCATATATTTT	CASSDRTAVTSGNTIYF
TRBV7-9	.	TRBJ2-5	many	TGTGCCAGCAGCCCCCGGGGTAAAGAGACCCAGTACTTC	CASSPRGKETQYF
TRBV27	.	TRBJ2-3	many	TGTGCCAGCAGCCCAGGGGGGGTTAGTTCGGCAGATACGCAGTATTTT	CASSPGGVSSADTQYF
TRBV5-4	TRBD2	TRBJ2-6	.	TGTGCCAGCAGCTTGGGAGGCGGGAGAATCTCTGGGGCCAACGTCCTGACTTTC	CASSLGGGRISGANVLTF
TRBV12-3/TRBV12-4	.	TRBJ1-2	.	TGTGCCAGCAGTTGGGCTAGGGATTCTGGCTACACCTTC	CASSWARDSGYTF
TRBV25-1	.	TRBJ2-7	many	TGTGCCAGCAGTGAATTGCCAACTTTC	CASSELPTF
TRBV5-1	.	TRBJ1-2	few	TGCGCCAGCAGCTTGCAATCCGGCGAGGCCTATGGCTACACCTTC	CASSLQSGEAYGYTF
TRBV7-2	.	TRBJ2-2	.	TGTGCCAGCAGCTTAGGGGGGCTGGGAGATTACACCGGGGAGCTGTTTTTT	CASSLGGLGDYTGELFF
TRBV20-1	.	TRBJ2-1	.	TGCAGTGCTCGGTTTGGCGCCCTGGGAAATGAGCAGTTCTTC	CSARFGALGNEQFF
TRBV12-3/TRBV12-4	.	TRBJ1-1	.	TGTGCCAGCAGACTAACAGCTGAAGCTTTCTTT	CASRLTAEAFF
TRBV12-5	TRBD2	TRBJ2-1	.	TGTGCTAGTGGTCCCGCGGGACTAGCGGGGGGAAGCTCCTACAATGAGCAGTTCTTC	CASGPAGLAGGSSYNEQFF
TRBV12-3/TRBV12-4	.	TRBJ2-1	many	TGTGCCAGCAGTTTATCTTGGGGGGGCGTGAATGAGCAGTTCTTC	CASSLSWGGVNEQFF
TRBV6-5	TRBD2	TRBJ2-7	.	TGTGCCAGCAGTTACTCGAAGGGACTAGCCAACGAGCAGTACTTC	CASSYSKGLANEQYF
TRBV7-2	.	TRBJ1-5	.	TGTGCCAGCAGCAACAGGTACAATCAGCCCCAGCATTTT	CASSNRYNQPQHF
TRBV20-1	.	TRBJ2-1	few	TGCAGTGCCTTCCTGGGGAGGGAGCAGTTCTTC	CSAFLGREQFF
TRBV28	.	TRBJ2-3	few	TGTGCCAGCAGTGATCAGGGTGGTCTCGGCACAGATACGCAGTATTTT	CASSDQGGLGTDTQYF
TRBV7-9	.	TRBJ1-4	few	TGTGCCAGCAGCTACAGACAGAATGAAAAACTGTTTTTT	CASSYRQNEKLFF
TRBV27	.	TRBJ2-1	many	TGTGCCAGCAGTTTATACGGGGGCTGGTCCTACAATGAGCAGTTCTTC	CASSLYGGWSYNEQFF
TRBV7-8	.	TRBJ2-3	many	TGTGCCAGCAGCTTACCCAATTGGGAGCGATTCACAGATACGCAGTATTTT	CASSLPNWERFTDTQYF
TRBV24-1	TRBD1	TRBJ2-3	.	TGTGCCACCAGTGTATCGGCCATCGGGACAGGGCGCATGGATACGCAGTATTTT	CATSVSAIGTGRMDTQYF
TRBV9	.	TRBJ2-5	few	TGTGCCAGCAGCGTAGATGTGGGGAACCAAGAGACCCAGTACTTC	CASSVDVGNQETQYF
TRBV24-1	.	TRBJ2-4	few	TGTGCCACCAGTGATTCCTTGGGGCCGGCCAAAAACATTCAGTACTTC	CATSDSLGPAKNIQYF
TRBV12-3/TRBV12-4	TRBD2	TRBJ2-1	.	TGTGCCAGCAGTTTCCGTACTATAGCGGGGGAAGGGAATGAGCAGTTCTTC	CASSFRTIAGEGNEQFF
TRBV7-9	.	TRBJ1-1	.	TGTGCCAGCAGCAAAGACAGTCTAAGCAGGTCGATCACTGAAGCTTTCTTT	CASSKDSLSRSITEAFF
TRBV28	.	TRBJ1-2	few	TGTGCCAACAGAGGGGATTATGGCTACACCTTC	CANRGDYGYTF
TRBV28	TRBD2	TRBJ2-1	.	TGTGCCAGCAGTTTTTGGTTGGGGCTAGCGGGTTTCCATAGCTCCTACAATGAGCAGTTCTTC	CASSFWLGLAGFHSSYNEQFF
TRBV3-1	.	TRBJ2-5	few	TGTGCCAGCAGCCAAGAGGCTTTGGCAGGGTATATCGGAGAGACCCAGTACTTC	CASSQEALAGYIGETQYF
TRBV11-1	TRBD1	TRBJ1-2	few	TGTGCCAGCAGCGGCGACAGGGGTAACTATGGCTACACCTTC	CASSGDRGNYGYTF
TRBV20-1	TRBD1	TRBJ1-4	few	TGCAGTGCTAAGGACAGGGGAACTGAAAAACTGTTTTTT	CSAKDRGTEKLFF
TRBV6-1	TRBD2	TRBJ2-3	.	TGTGCCAGCAGCCAAGGACTAGCGGGAGGGCACGATACGCAGTATTTT	CASSQGLAGGHDTQYF
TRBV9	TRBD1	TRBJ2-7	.	TGTGCCAGCAGCGGGCGACAGGGAACTTTCTACGAGCAGTACTTC	CASSGRQGTFYEQYF
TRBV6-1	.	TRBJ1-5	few	TGTGCCAGCAGCGTTTTGGACGGGAGCAATCAGCCCCAGCATTTT	CASSVLDGSNQPQHF
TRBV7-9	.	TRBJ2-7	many	TGTGCCAGCAGCTCCGCAGGGTACGAGCAGTACTTC	CASSSAGYEQYF
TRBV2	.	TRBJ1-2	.	TGTGCCAGCAGTGAATCACAGGTGCCCAGCTATGGCTACACCTTC	CASSESQVPSYGYTF
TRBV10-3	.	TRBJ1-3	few	TGTGCCATCCTTGGACGGACTACCTCTGGAAACACCATATATTTT	CAILGRTTSGNTIYF
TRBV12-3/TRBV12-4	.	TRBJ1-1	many	TGTGCCAGCAGTGCCGACAGGATTAGAGCTTTCTTT	CASSADRIRAFF
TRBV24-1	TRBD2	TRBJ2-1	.	TGTGCCACCAGTGATCCCGCGGGACTACTATACAATGAGCAGTTCTTC	CATSDPAGLLYNEQFF
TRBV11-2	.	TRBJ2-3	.	TGTGCCAGCAGCCGAGGGGGAATCGAAGATACGCAGTATTTT	CASSRGGIEDTQYF
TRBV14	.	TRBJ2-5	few	TGTGCCAGCAGCCCCCAGATTGAGGAGACCCAGTACTTC	CASSPQIEETQYF
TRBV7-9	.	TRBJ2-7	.	TGTGCCAGCAGCTTAGCGCGGGGAAGTTTGGGCGAGCAGTACTTC	CASSLARGSLGEQYF
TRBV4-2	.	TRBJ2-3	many	TGTGCCAGCAGCCAAGATCGATACTCCACAGATACGCAGTATTTT	CASSQDRYSTDTQYF
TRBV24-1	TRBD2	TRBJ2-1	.	TGTGCCACCAGTGATCCGCCGGGACTAGCCCCCGACTCCTACAATGAGCAGTTCTTC	CATSDPPGLAPDSYNEQFF
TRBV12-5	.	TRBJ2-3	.	TGTGCTAGTGGATGGAGGGTTTGGGATACGCAGTATTTT	CASGWRVWDTQYF
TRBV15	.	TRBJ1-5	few	TGTGCCACCAGCAGGGGCAAGTACCAAAATCAGCCCCAGCATTTT	CATSRGKYQNQPQHF
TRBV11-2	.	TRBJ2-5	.	TGTGCCAGCAGGACCCCGGGACTTCCCAAAGAGACCCAGTACTTC	CASRTPGLPKETQYF
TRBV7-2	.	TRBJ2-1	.	TGTGCCAGCAGCTTAGGGAGTGGGGGGAGGGAGCAGTTCTTC	CASSLGSGGREQFF
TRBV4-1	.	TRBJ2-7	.	TGCGCCAGCAGCCAAAGCCCAGTAGGCGAGCAGTACTTC	CASSQSPVGEQYF
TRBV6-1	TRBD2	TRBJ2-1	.	TGTGCCAGCAGTGGAGGACTAGCGGGCTCCTACAATGAGCAGTTCTTC	CASSGGLAGSYNEQFF
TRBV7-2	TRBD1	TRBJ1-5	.	TGTGCCAGCAGCCCGGACAGGGCGCTCAATCAGCCCCAGCATTTT	CASSPDRALNQPQHF
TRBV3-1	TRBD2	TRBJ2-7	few	TGTGCCAGCAGATCCCTAGCGGGAGACTACGAGCAGTACTTC	CASRSLAGDYEQYF